Sequencing of this T cell receptor beta chain was carried out in a study of post-analysis software for immune sequencing data. Study-level points and caveats: Controls had lower frequencies than patients of five or six TRBV segments, which included TRBV5-6, TRBV5-1 and TRBV20-1.

TCR beta cDNA libraries included unique molecular identifiers. TCRdb fed the PCR reads into MiXCR, producing one record per CDR3 protein. The sample has about 760,000 distinct CDR3 sequences; less than 35% are singletons. This clonotype was counted ten times or more. Its target is not known. Germline V gene data show CDR1 as MGHDK and CDR2 as SYGVNS. The CDR3 loop spans 13 amino acids. V gave up 6 bases and J gave up 12 bases; unmatched junction bases: 12. Specimen: blood. The gene calls are TRBV25-1 and TRBJ2-7; 9 nucleotides match TRBD1. This clonotype originated in a girl aged 5-17 years with multiple sclerosis. The CDR3 DNA is TGTGCCAGCAGCTCCGGGACAGGGTTTGGTCGGTACTTC. This codes for CASSSGTGFGRYF.